These 4 T cell receptor beta chains originate from one sample sequenced in a study of T-cell memory formation after mild COVID-19. TCRdb reprocessed the 5' RACE reads via MiXCR and lists one record per CDR3 protein. The sample includes 470,000 or so distinct CDR3 sequences, about 23% seen only once; the top ten take under 15%. Sequenced: PBMCs or a T cell subset sorted from them (not recorded which). These receptor sequences come from an adult woman who had mild COVID-19 (a few samples of this study predate the infection). Cell type and time point are not known.

This clonotype was detected a few times. The rearrangement joins TRBV5-1 to TRBJ2-7, with 8 bases identical to TRBD1. V dropped 4 bases and J dropped 5; count of bases not matched to a gene: 11. The CDR3 loop spans 15 amino acids. Germline-derived CDR1 and CDR2 are SGHRS and YFSETQ. CDR3 loop: CASSIGQGDADEQYF. Written as DNA, the CDR3 is TGCGCCAGCAGCATAGGACAGGGTGATGCCGACGAGCAGTACTTC.

This clonotype was counted only a few times. The V gene is TRBV4-1, the J gene TRBJ2-3, with D possibly matching TRBD2 (5 bases). Germline lookup yields CDR1 MGHRA and CDR2 YSYEKL. CDR3 length: 16 residues. Trimming left V 6 bases short and J 0 bases short, with 16 bases between. The CDR3 loop is CASSQPTSKSTDTQYF. In DNA, the CDR3 is TGCGCCAGCAGTCAACCTACTAGTAAGAGCACAGATACGCAGTATTTT.

V and J are TRBV7-6 and TRBJ2-7; 9 nucleotides match TRBD1. V lost 5 bases and J lost 6; bases outside the gene matches: 8. CDR1 SGHVS and CDR2 FNYEAQ come from the germline V gene. This CDR3 region has 14 residues. CDR3 in DNA: TGTGCCAGCAGCCGGGACAGGGAAGGGGGCGAGCAGTACTTC. Amino acid sequence: CASSRDREGGEQYF. Combining the CDR3 with reference TRBV7-6 and TRBJ2-7 gives the whole variable domain GAGVSQSPRYKVTKRGQDVALRCDPISGHVSLYWYRQALGQGPEFLTYFNYEAQQDKSGLPNDRFSAERPEGSISTLTIQRTEQRDSAMYRCASSRDREGGEQYFGPGTRLTVT.

This chain joins TRBV20-1 and TRBJ1-5, with 8 nucleotides matching TRBD1. The CDR3 length is 13 residues. Germline V gene sequence: CDR1 DFQATT, CDR2 SNEGSKA (reference sequence). Trimming removed 5 bases from V and 6 bases from J; junction bases left unmatched: 6. CDR3 sequence: CSAAGQGVQPQHF. As DNA, the CDR3 is TGCAGTGCTGCAGGACAGGGTGTTCAGCCCCAGCATTTT.